This paragraph covers one T cell receptor (beta chain) sequence. Its specificity is not known. The V and J ends lost 5 bases and 4 bases respectively, with 17 bases between them. The CDR3 consists of 15 residues. Germline values: CDR1 LNHNV, CDR2 YYDKDF (reference sequence). These data are taken from a study of T cell responses to AZD1222 COVID-19 vaccine. General study results and limits: Repertoires were obtained only post-peak T cell response. The number of AZD1222 recipients seropositive at baseline was only six. As reported, nearly half of all spike-specific TCRs target variant regions that are unmutated. Once two AZD1222 doses were given, Spike-specific TCR breadth and depth went up.

Method: immunoSEQ multiplex PCR; TCRdb's copy keeps in-frame clones and lacks some. The sample shows 150,000 or so clones, 80% to 90% of them seen only once. The sequenced sample was peripheral blood, obtained on day 0 of AZD1222 vaccination. This chain uses TRBV15 with TRBJ1-2; D unresolved. The TCR originated in an adult in good health. This CDR3 is CATSPPYRRFYGYTF. Written as DNA, the CDR3 is TGTGCCACCAGCCCGCCTTACAGACGCTTCTATGGCTACACCTTC.